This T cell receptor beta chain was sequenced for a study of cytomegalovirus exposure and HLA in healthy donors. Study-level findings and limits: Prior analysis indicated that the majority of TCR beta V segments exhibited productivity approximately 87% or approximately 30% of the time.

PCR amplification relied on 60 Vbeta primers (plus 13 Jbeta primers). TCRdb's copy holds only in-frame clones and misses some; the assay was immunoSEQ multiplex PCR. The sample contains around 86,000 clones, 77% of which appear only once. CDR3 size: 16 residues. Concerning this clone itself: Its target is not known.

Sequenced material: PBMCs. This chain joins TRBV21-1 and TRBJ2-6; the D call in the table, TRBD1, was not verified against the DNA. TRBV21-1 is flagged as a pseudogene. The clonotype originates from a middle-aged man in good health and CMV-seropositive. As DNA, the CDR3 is TGTGCCAGCAGCAAGATGGACAGGGCTGGGGCCAACGTCCTGACTTTC. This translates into CASSKMDRAGANVLTF.